The entry that follows covers one T cell receptor (beta chain) sequence. Its specificity is unknown. The data were obtained in a study of cytomegalovirus exposure and HLA in healthy donors. Regarding the study as a whole: Cytomegalovirus status was reportedly diagnosed by the classifier with high sensitivity and specificity.

PCR employed 60 Vbeta and 13 Jbeta primers. This table comes from immunoSEQ multiplex PCR, and its TCRdb copy is limited to in-frame clones, with some not included. The table records around 80,000 clones, around 78% of them present only once. The germline gives CDR1 MDHEN, CDR2 SYDVKM. The CDR3 runs 14 residues. This clonotype was obtained from a man in his forties or fifties in good health and CMV-seronegative. The sequencing input was PBMCs. The chain joins TRBV28 to TRBJ2-5, with 9 nucleotides matching TRBD1. The last part of the DNA fits TRBJ2-7 better; the J call may be wrong. The CDR3 protein is CASVSRDRVYEQYF. CDR3 coding DNA: TGTGCCAGCGTGTCCCGGGACAGGGTCTACGAGCAGTACTTC.